This entry concerns a single T cell receptor beta chain. Antigen specificity is unknown. The V gene's germline CDR1 is SGHTS and CDR2 YDEGEE. The V segment lost 0 bases and the J segment 5 bases; nucleotides outside the gene matches: 6. The CDR3 totals 16 residues. This sample was included in a study of OX40 agonist ivuxolimab in advanced cancers. Sequenced by immunoSEQ multiplex PCR; TCRdb stores in-frame clones only, minus some. The data contain approximately 35,000 clones, about 92% of them singletons. Broader study findings: Averaging showed that CD8+ T cells had more expanded clones than CD4+ did.

The rearrangement links TRBV5-8 to TRBJ2-5; 11 nucleotides line up with TRBD2. The receptor was isolated from an adult with an advanced solid tumor such as melanoma, head and neck, liver or kidney cancer. Material: CD4+ or CD8+ T cells sorted from blood, obtained in a trial of the OX40 agonist ivuxolimab. The CDR3 DNA reads as TGTGCCAGCAGCTTGGCACTAGCGGGAGCAATGGAGACCCAGTACTTC. The encoded protein is CASSLALAGAMETQYF.